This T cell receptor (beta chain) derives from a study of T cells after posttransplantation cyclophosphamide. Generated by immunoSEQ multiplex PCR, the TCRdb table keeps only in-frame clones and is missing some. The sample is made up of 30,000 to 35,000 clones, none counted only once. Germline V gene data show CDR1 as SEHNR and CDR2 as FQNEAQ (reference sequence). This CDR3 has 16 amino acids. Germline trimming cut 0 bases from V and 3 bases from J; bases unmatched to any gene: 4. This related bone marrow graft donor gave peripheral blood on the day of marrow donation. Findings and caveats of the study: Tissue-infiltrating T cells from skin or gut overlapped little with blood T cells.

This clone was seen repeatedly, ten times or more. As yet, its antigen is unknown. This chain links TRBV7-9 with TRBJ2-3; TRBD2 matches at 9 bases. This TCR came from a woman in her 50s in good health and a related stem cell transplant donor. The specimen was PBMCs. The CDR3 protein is CASSLASSGVTDTQYF. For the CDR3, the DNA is TGTGCCAGCAGCTTAGCGTCTAGCGGGGTAACAGATACGCAGTATTTT. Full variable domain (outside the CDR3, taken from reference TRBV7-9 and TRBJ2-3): DTGVSQNPRHKITKRGQNVTFRCDPISEHNRLYWYRQTLGQGPEFLTYFQNEAQLEKSRLLSDRFSAERPKGSFSTLEIQRTEQGDSAMYLCASSLASSGVTDTQYFGPGTRLTVL.